This T cell receptor beta chain was captured by sequencing in a study of response to subunit inactivated influenza vaccine. Study-level points and caveats: Authors suggested each seasonal influenza vaccination recruits few new T cells.

Germline V lookup: CDR1 DFQATT, CDR2 SNEGSKA (reference sequence). This CDR3 is built from 15 residues. The trim removed 6 bases at V and 6 bases at J, leaving 13 bases unmatched. Of note for this clonotype: The antigen is unknown.

Via MiXCR, TCRdb re-called the RT-PCR reads, giving one row per CDR3 protein. The sample has about 520,000 distinct CDR3 sequences, about 25% seen once. The rearrangement joins TRBV20-1 to TRBJ2-3, with 9 nucleotides matching TRBD1. The sequence was obtained from a man aged 50-60 years who received an inactivated influenza vaccine. The material sequenced was CD4+ T cells sorted from PBMCs, taken roughly 5 days after vaccination. The CDR3 is CSASLRTGAEDTQYF. The CDR3 DNA reads as TGCAGTGCCAGCCTAAGGACAGGGGCCGAGGATACGCAGTATTTT.